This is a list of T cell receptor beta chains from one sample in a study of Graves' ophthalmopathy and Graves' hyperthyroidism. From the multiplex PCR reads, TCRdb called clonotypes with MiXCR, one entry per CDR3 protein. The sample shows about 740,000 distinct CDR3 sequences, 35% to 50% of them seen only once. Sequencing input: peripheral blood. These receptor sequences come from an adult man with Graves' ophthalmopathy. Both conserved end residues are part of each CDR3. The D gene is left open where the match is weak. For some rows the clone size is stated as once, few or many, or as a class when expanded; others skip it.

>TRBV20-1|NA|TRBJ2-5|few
TGCAGCGGGACGACAGACTGGGAACAAGAGACCCAGTACTTC
CSGTTDWEQETQYF
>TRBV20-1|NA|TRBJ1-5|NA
TGCAGTGCTAGAGAAAGGACGGATCCGACTAATCAGCCCCAGCATTTT
CSARERTDPTNQPQHF
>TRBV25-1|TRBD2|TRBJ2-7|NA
TGTGCCAGCAGTGAATTGGGGGGGGGGGCCTACGAGCAGTACTTC
CASSELGGGAYEQYF
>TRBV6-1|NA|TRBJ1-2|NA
TGTGCCAGCAATCCACTGCAGGCGACGTATGGCTACACCTTC
CASNPLQATYGYTF
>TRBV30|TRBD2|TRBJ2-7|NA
TGTGCCTGGAGCTCTAGCGGGAGGTTGTACGAGCAGTACTTC
CAWSSSGRLYEQYF
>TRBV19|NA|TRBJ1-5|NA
TGTGCCAGTAGTATAGAGGGGGTTGAGCCCCAGCATTTT
CASSIEGVEPQHF
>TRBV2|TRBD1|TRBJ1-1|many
TGTGCCAGCAGTGGTCGTACAGGGGACACTGAAGCTTTCTTT
CASSGRTGDTEAFF
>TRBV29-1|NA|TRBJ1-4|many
TGCAGCGGGGGGAACCGTGAAAAACTGTTTTTT
CSGGNREKLFF
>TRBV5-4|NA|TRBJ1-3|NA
TGTGCCAGCAGTGTGAAAGGGCTAGGAAACACCATATATTTT
CASSVKGLGNTIYF
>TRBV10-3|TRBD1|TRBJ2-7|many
TGTGCCATCAATGGGACAGGGGCCTACGAGCAGTACTTC
CAINGTGAYEQYF
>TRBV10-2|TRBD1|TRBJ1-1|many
TGCGCCAGCAGTAAACAGGGGGCTGCAGCTGAAGCTTTCTTT
CASSKQGAAAEAFF
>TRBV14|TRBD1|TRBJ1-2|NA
TGTGCCAGCAGCCAAGGGGATAGGACAGGGGCAAAGGGCTACACCTTC
CASSQGDRTGAKGYTF